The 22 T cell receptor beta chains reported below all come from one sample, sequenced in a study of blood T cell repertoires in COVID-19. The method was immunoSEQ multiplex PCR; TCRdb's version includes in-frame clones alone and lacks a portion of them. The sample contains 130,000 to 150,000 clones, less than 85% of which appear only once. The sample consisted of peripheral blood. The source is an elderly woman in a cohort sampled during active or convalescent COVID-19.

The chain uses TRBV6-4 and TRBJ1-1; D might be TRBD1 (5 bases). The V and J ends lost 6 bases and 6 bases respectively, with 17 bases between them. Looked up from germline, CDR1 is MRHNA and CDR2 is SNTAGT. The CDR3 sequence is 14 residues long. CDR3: CASSSGMNKAEAFF. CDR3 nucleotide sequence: TGTGCCAGCAGCTCAGGGATGAATAAGGCTGAAGCTTTCTTT.

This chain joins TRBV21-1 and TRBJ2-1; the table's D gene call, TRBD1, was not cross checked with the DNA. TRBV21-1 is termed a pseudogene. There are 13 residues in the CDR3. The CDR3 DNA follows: TGTGCCAGCAGCAAAGAGGTTGGGGCCAGAAAGTTCTTC. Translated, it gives CASSKEVGARKFF.

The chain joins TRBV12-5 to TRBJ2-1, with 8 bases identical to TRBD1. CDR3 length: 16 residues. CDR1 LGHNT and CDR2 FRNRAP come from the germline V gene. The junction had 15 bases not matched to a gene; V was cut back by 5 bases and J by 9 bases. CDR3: CASGRIRGLALGEQFF. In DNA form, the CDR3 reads TGTGCTAGTGGTCGGATCAGGGGGCTGGCCCTTGGTGAGCAGTTCTTC.

CDR3 sequence reads: CAWSLTEGNTGELFF. DNA for the CDR3: TGTGCCTGGAGCCTAACGGAGGGGAACACCGGGGAGCTGTTTTTT. The chain combines TRBV30 with TRBJ2-2, with D perhaps matching TRBD2 (6 bases). The CDR3 spans 15 residues. The V and J ends lost 3 bases and 1 base respectively, with 12 bases between them. Germline CDR1 and CDR2: GTSNPN and SVGIG (reference sequence). Looking up the rest from reference TRBV30 and TRBJ2-2 gives the full variable domain: SQTIHQWPATLVQPVGSPLSLECTVEGTSNPNLYWYRQAAGRGLQLLFYSVGIGQISSEVPQNLSASRPQDRQFILSSKKLLLSDSGFYLCAWSLTEGNTGELFFGEGSRLTVL.

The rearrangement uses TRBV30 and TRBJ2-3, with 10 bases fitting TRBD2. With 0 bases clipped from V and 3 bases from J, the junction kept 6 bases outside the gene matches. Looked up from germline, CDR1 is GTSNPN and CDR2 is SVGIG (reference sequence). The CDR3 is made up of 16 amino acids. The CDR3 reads CAWSVAGGGRTDTQYF. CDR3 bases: TGTGCCTGGAGTGTAGCGGGGGGGGGCCGAACAGATACGCAGTATTTT.

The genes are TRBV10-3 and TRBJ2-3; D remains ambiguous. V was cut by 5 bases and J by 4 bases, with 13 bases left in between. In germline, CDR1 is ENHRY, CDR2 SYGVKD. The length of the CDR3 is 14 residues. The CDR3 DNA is TGTGCCATCAGTATTGCTTCGGGTCCAGATACGCAGTATTTT. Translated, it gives CAISIASGPDTQYF.

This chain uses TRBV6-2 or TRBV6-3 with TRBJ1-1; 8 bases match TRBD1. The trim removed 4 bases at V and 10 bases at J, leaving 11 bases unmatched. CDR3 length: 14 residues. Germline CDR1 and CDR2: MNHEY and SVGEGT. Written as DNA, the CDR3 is TGTGCCAGCAGTTTAGCAACAGGGGGTCGAAGAGCTTTCTTT. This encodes CASSLATGGRRAFF.

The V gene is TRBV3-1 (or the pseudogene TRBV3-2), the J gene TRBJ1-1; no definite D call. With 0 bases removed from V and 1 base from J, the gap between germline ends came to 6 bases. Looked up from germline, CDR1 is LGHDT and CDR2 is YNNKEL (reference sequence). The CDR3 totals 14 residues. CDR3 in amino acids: CASSQEFRNTEAFF. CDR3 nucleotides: TGTGCCAGCAGCCAAGAGTTCCGGAACACTGAAGCTTTCTTT.

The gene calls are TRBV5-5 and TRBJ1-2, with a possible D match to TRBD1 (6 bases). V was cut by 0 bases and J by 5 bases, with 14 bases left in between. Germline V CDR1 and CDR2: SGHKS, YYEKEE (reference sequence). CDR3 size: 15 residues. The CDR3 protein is CASSLAVGTQYGYTF. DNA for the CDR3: TGTGCCAGCAGCTTGGCGGTTGGGACACAATATGGCTACACCTTC. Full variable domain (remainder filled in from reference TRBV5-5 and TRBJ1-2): DAGVTQSPTHLIKTRGQQVTLRCSPISGHKSVSWYQQVLGQGPQFIFQYYEKEERGRGNFPDRFSARQFPNYSSELNVNALLLGDSALYLCASSLAVGTQYGYTFGSGTRLTVV.

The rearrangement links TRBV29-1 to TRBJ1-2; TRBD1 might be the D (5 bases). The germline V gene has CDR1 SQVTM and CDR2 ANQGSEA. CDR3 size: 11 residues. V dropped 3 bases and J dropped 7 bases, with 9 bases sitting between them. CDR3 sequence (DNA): TGCAGCGTTGAGTCCAGGGTTGGCTACACCTTC. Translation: CSVESRVGYTF.

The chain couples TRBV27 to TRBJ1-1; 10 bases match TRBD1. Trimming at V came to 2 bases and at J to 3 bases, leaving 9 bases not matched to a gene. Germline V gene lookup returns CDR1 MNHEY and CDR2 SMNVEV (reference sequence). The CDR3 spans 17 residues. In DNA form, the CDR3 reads TGTGCCAGCAGTTTACGACAGGGGGCCACAATACACACTGAAGCTTTCTTT. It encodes CASSLRQGATIHTEAFF.

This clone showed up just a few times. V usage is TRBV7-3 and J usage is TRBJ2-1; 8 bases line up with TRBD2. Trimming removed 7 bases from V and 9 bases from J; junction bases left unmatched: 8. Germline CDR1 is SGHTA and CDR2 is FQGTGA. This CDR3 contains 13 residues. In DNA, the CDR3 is TGTGCCAGCACCAACCCGGGAGGGGGTGAGCAGTTCTTC. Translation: CASTNPGGGEQFF.

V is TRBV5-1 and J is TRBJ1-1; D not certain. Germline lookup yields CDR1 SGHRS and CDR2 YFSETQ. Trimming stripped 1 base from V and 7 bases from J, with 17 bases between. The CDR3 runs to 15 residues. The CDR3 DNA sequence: TGCGCCAGCAGCTTGTACCCATCGTCGGGGTATGAAGCTTTCTTT. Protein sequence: CASSLYPSSGYEAFF.

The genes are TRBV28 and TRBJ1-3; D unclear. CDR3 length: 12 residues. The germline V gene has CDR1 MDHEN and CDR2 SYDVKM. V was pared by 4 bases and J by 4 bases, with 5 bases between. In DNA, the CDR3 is TGTGCCAGCAGTTCCGGGGGAAACACCATATATTTT. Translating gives CASSSGGNTIYF.

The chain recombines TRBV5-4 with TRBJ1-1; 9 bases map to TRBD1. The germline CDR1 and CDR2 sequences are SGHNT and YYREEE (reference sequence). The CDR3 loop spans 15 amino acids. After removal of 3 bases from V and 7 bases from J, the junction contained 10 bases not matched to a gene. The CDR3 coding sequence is TGTGCCAGCAGCTCGATACAGGGGGCGAAGGGTGAAGCTTTCTTT. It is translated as CASSSIQGAKGEAFF.

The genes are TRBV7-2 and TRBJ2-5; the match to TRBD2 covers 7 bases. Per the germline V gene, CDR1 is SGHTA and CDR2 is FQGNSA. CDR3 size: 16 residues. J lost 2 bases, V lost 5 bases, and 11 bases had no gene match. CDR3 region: CASSPVGARGQETQYF. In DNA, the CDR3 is TGTGCCAGCAGCCCCGTCGGGGCGCGGGGGCAAGAGACCCAGTACTTC. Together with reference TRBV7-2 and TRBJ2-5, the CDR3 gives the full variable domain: GAGVSQSPSNKVTEKGKDVELRCDPISGHTALYWYRQSLGQGLEFLIYFQGNSAPDKSGLPSDRFSAERTGGSVSTLTIQRTQQEDSAVYLCASSPVGARGQETQYFGPGTRLLVL.

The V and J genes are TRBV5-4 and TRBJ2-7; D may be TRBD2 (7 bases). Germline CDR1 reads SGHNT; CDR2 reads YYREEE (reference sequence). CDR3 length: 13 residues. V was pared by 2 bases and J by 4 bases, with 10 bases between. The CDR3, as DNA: TGTGCCAGCAGCTTCGGGGGGCTTTACGAGCAGTACGTC. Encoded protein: CASSFGGLYEQYV.

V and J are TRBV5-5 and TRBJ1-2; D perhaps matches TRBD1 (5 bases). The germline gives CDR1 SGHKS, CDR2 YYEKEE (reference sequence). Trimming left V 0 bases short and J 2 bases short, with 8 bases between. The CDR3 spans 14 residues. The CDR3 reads CASSLGAGNYGYTF. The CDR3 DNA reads TGTGCCAGCAGCTTGGGGGCAGGGAACTATGGCTACACCTTC.

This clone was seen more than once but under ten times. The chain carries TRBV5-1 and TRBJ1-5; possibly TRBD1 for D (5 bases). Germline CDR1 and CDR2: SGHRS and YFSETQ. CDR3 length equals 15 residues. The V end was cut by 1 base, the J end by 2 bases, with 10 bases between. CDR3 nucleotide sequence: TGCGCCAGCAGCTTGTATACGGGGGGCAATCAGCCCCAGCATTTT. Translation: CASSLYTGGNQPQHF.

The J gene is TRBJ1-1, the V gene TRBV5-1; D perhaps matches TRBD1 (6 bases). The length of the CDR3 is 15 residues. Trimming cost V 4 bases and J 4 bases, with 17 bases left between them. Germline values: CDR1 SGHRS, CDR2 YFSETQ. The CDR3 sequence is CASSTEGTRGTEAFF. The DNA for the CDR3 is TGCGCCAGCAGCACGGAAGGGACCAGGGGCACTGAAGCTTTCTTT.

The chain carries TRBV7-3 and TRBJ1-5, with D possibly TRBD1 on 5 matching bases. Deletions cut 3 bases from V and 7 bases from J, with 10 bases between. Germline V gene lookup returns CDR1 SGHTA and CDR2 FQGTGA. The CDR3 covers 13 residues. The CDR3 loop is CASSFGTGQPQHF. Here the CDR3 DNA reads TGTGCCAGCAGCTTCGGAACAGGCCAGCCCCAGCATTTT.

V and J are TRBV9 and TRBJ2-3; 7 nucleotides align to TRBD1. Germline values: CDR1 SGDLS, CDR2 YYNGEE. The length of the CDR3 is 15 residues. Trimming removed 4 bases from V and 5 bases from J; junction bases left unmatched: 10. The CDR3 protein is CASSPGDREIDTQYF. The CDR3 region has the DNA TGTGCCAGCAGCCCTGGTGACAGGGAGATAGATACGCAGTATTTT. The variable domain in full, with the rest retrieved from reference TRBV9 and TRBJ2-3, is DSGVTQTPKHLITATGQRVTLRCSPRSGDLSVYWYQQSLDQGLQFLIQYYNGEERAKGNILERFSAQQFPDLHSELNLSSLELGDSALYFCASSPGDREIDTQYFGPGTRLTVL.